Below are 27 T cell receptor beta chains sequenced from a single sample in a study of T cell responses to AZD1222 COVID-19 vaccine. The repertoire was sequenced with immunoSEQ multiplex PCR; TCRdb's copy has only in-frame clones and lacks some. The sample contains over 120,000 clones, around 92% of which appear only once. The sequencing here drew on peripheral blood, taken after recovery from COVID-19. The receptors here all came from an adult who had recovered from COVID-19.

The rearrangement links TRBV6-5 to TRBJ1-2; D is possibly TRBD1 (5 bases). Germline CDR1 MNHEY, CDR2 SVGAGI. The CDR3 is made up of 14 amino acids. V was trimmed by 6 bases and J by 4 bases, leaving 15 bases between them. CDR3 region: CASRLHGGFYGYTF. The DNA of the CDR3 is TGTGCCAGCAGACTACACGGGGGTTTCTATGGCTACACCTTC.

This clone was observed once. The J gene is TRBJ2-2, the V gene TRBV6-6; a possible D gene is TRBD1 (6 bases). The germline CDR1 and CDR2 sequences are MNHNY and SVGAGI (reference sequence). This CDR3 region has 11 residues. Deletions cut 10 bases from V and 7 bases from J, with 10 bases between. The CDR3 coding sequence is TGTGCCACCCAAGGGGGCGGGGAGCTGTTTTTT. As protein: CATQGGGELFF.

The genes are TRBV11-2 and TRBJ1-2, with a weak D call TRBD1 (5 bases). The V end was cut by 6 bases, the J end by 2 bases, with 16 bases between. This CDR3 region has 15 residues. Looked up from germline, CDR1 is SGHAT and CDR2 is FQNNGV. CDR3 region: CASRRPGTVNYGYTF. CDR3 sequence (DNA): TGTGCCAGCAGGCGTCCCGGGACGGTAAACTATGGCTACACCTTC.

The gene calls are TRBV5-4 and TRBJ2-2; D gene ambiguous. Trimming cost V 4 bases and J 3 bases, with 4 bases left between them. This CDR3 comprises 12 residues. CDR1 SGHNT and CDR2 YYREEE come from the germline V gene (reference sequence). DNA of the CDR3: TGTGCCAGCAGCCTTTACACCGGGGAGCTGTTTTTT. It translates to CASSLYTGELFF. The full variable domain, with the rest looked up from reference TRBV5-4 and TRBJ2-2, is ETGVTQSPTHLIKTRGQQVTLRCSSQSGHNTVSWYQQALGQGPQFIFQYYREEENGRGNFPPRFSGLQFPNYSSELNVNALELDDSALYLCASSLYTGELFFGEGSRLTVL.

The rearrangement links TRBV3-1 (or the pseudogene TRBV3-2) to TRBJ2-7, with no clear D. CDR1 LGHDT and CDR2 YNNKEL come from the germline V gene (reference sequence). V shed 2 bases and J shed 7 bases, with 15 bases lying between them. This CDR3 contains 14 residues. The CDR3, as DNA: TGTGCCAGCAGCCAACACGGACCCTACTGGGAGCAGTACTTC. Its protein product is CASSQHGPYWEQYF.

Only a few counts were recorded for this clone. V gene TRBV5-1 combines with J gene TRBJ2-2; 10 nucleotides match TRBD2. The CDR3 extends over 18 amino acids. The J segment lost 0 bases and the V segment lost 0 bases, leaving 5 bases of the junction unmatched. CDR1 and CDR2 from the germline V gene are SGHRS and YFSETQ. CDR3 sequence reads: CASSLDPSGSSNTGELFF. The CDR3 bases are TGCGCCAGCAGCTTGGACCCTAGCGGGAGCTCGAACACCGGGGAGCTGTTTTTT.

The chain joins TRBV28 to TRBJ2-1; D is uncertain. The V gene's germline CDR1 is MDHEN and CDR2 SYDVKM. With 3 bases removed from V and 8 bases from J, the gap between germline ends came to 8 bases. The CDR3 extends over 12 amino acids. Written as DNA, the CDR3 is TGTGCCAGCAGTTTCCTTCAGGATGAGCAGTTCTTC. It is translated as CASSFLQDEQFF.

The chain is built from TRBV2 and TRBJ1-6; D perhaps matches TRBD1 (5 bases). V lost 0 bases, J lost 7 bases, and 16 bases lay in between. Germline V gene sequence: CDR1 SNHLY, CDR2 FYNNEI. The CDR3 length is 17 residues. The CDR3 reads CASSEARGLAVNSPLHF. The CDR3 region has the DNA TGTGCCAGCAGTGAAGCGAGGGGACTGGCAGTAAATTCACCCCTCCACTTT.

This clone was seen a single time. The chain carries TRBV2 and TRBJ1-4; D might be TRBD1 (5 bases). V lost 7 bases and J lost 5, with 11 bases in between. Germline V lookup: CDR1 SNHLY, CDR2 FYNNEI. The CDR3 consists of 13 residues. This CDR3 reads CASMQGPNEKLFF. The CDR3 DNA is TGTGCCAGCATGCAGGGACCCAATGAAAAACTGTTTTTT.

J is TRBJ2-6 and V is TRBV6-5; unclear D gene. The CDR3 sequence is 16 residues long. Trimming shortened V by 2 bases and J by 0 bases, and 8 bases separated the two germline ends. The germline gives CDR1 MNHEY, CDR2 SVGAGI. CDR3 protein: CASSYINLSGANVLTF. The CDR3 DNA follows: TGTGCCAGCAGTTACATAAATCTCTCTGGGGCCAACGTCCTGACTTTC.

This clone has a single count. The J gene is TRBJ2-3, the V gene TRBV3-1 (or the pseudogene TRBV3-2), with 12 bases identical to TRBD2. Trimming removed 0 bases from V and 9 bases from J; junction bases left unmatched: 13. In germline, CDR1 is LGHDT, CDR2 YNNKEL (reference sequence). The CDR3 contains 18 residues. CDR3 sequence: CASSQESLAGGHACTQYF. CDR3 bases: TGTGCCAGCAGCCAAGAGAGTCTAGCGGGAGGGCACGCTTGCACGCAGTATTTT.

The genes are TRBV5-1 and TRBJ1-1; D remains unclear. V lost 7 bases to trimming and J lost 3 bases, with 16 bases between them. The CDR3 is made up of 14 amino acids. CDR1 is SGHRS and CDR2 is YFSETQ in the germline V gene. CDR3 DNA sequence: TGCGCCAGCGGGAAGAGGAGCCAGGACACTGAAGCTTTCTTT. This gives the protein CASGKRSQDTEAFF. Filled out from reference TRBV5-1 and TRBJ1-1, the complete variable domain reads KAGVTQTPRYLIKTRGQQVTLSCSPISGHRSVSWYQQTPGQGLQFLFEYFSETQRNKGNFPGRFSGRQFSNSRSEMNVSTLELGDSALYLCASGKRSQDTEAFFGQGTRLTVV.

This sequence joins TRBV3-1 (or the pseudogene TRBV3-2) and TRBJ1-1; 7 bases are shared with TRBD1. This CDR3 has 16 amino acids. V shed 4 bases and J 0 bases; nucleotides not matched to a gene: 8. Germline values: CDR1 LGHDT, CDR2 YNNKEL (reference sequence). The CDR3 sequence is CASSPTPGTVNTEAFF. CDR3 nucleotide sequence: TGTGCCAGCAGCCCCACCCCCGGGACAGTGAACACTGAAGCTTTCTTT.

The V call is TRBV29-1, the J call TRBJ1-1, with 8 bases lining up with TRBD1. CDR1 SQVTM and CDR2 ANQGSEA come from the germline V gene. The CDR3 length is 13 residues. Trimming took 3 bases from V and 7 from J; bases not matched to a gene: 7. Here the CDR3 reads CSVEATGGDEAFF. Written as DNA, the CDR3 is TGCAGCGTTGAGGCAACAGGGGGAGATGAAGCTTTCTTT.

This clone was recorded a few times. V usage is TRBV19 and J usage is TRBJ2-7; tentative D call: TRBD2 (5 bases). V was pared by 3 bases and J by 0 bases, with 12 bases between. The CDR3 spans 15 residues. Germline values: CDR1 LNHDA, CDR2 SQIVND (reference sequence). The CDR3 reads CASSISIGDSYEQYF. The CDR3 DNA is TGTGCCAGTAGTATTAGTATCGGGGACTCCTACGAGCAGTACTTC.

The CDR3 loop is CASSQDRLAGGDEQFF. Here the CDR3 DNA reads TGTGCCAGCAGCCAAGATAGACTAGCGGGAGGCGATGAGCAGTTCTTC. The chain combines TRBV4-2 with TRBJ2-1, with TRBD2 matching 13 bases. The CDR3 is 16 residues long. CDR1 and CDR2 (germline): LGHNA, YNFKEQ. J lost 8 bases, V lost 0 bases, and 4 bases had no gene match.

The chain links TRBV15 to TRBJ2-1, with D perhaps TRBD2 (6 bases). Germline V CDR1 and CDR2: LNHNV, YYDKDF (reference sequence). Trimming stripped 3 bases from V and 4 bases from J, with 13 bases between. CDR3 size: 15 residues. CDR3 amino acids: CATSSAGLTYNEQFF. In DNA form, the CDR3 reads TGTGCCACCAGCAGTGCGGGACTCACATACAATGAGCAGTTCTTC.

This clone occurred once. V gene TRBV5-8 combines with J gene TRBJ2-3; 12 bases are a match to TRBD2. This CDR3 has 19 amino acids. CDR1 is SGHTS and CDR2 is YDEGEE in the germline V gene. The J segment lost 4 bases and the V segment lost 4 bases, leaving 16 bases of the junction unmatched. CDR3 DNA: TGTGCCAGCAGCAGGAAATTCGGGACTAGCGGGCAAGCGGCAGATACGCAGTATTTT. This encodes CASSRKFGTSGQAADTQYF.

The chain combines TRBV7-8 with TRBJ2-7, with 9 bases fitting TRBD1. The V gene's germline CDR1 is SGHVS and CDR2 FQNEAQ. The V gene end was trimmed by 1 base and the J gene end by 2 bases; junction bases not matched to a gene: 12. The CDR3 extends over 18 amino acids. CDR3 amino acids: CASSLEWATGTGTYEQYF. The CDR3 coding sequence is TGTGCCAGCAGCTTAGAGTGGGCCACCGGGACAGGGACCTACGAGCAGTACTTC.

The chain recombines TRBV18 with TRBJ2-5; no reliable D call. Germline V gene lookup returns CDR1 KGHSH and CDR2 LQKENI. Trimming left V 4 bases short and J 0 bases short, with 3 bases between. The CDR3 covers 12 residues. In DNA, the CDR3 is TGTGCCAGCTCACGGGACCAAGAGACCCAGTACTTC. Its translation: CASSRDQETQYF.

J is TRBJ1-3 and V is TRBV9; D ambiguous. CDR1 is SGDLS and CDR2 is YYNGEE in the germline V gene. CDR3 length equals 15 residues. V was trimmed by 0 bases and J by 2 bases, leaving 9 bases between them. This CDR3 is CASSVEAGPGNTIYF. DNA for the CDR3: TGTGCCAGCAGCGTAGAGGCAGGTCCTGGAAACACCATATATTTT.

The CDR3 here is CASSTILGDQPQHF. Here the CDR3 DNA reads TGTGCCAGTAGTACAATTCTTGGGGATCAGCCCCAGCATTTT. The J gene is TRBJ1-5, the V gene TRBV19, with D unresolved. The germline V gene has CDR1 LNHDA and CDR2 SQIVND (reference sequence). CDR3 length equals 14 residues. With 4 bases removed from V and 5 bases from J, the gap between germline ends came to 12 bases.

The chain uses TRBV9 and TRBJ2-4; D may correspond to TRBD1 or TRBD2 (7 bases each). Germline V gene data show CDR1 as SGDLS and CDR2 as YYNGEE. This CDR3 has 15 amino acids. The ends were cut back, 2 bases at V and 7 bases at J, with 16 bases in the middle. CDR3 bases: TGTGCCAGCAGCGTTACGACAGGGCGGGAGAACATTCAGTACTTC. Amino acid sequence: CASSVTTGRENIQYF.

With respect to this clone: An end of the junction differs from the germline gene, which may be a read error. The genes are TRBV9 and TRBJ2-2, with D perhaps matching TRBD1 or TRBD2 (7 bases each). This CDR3 comprises 15 residues. Germline CDR1 SGDLS, CDR2 YYNGEE. The CDR3 DNA is TGTGCCAGCAGCGCTCAGGGGGGGAACGCCGGGGAGCTGTTTTTT. Translated, it gives CASSAQGGNAGELFF. Combining the CDR3 with reference TRBV9 and TRBJ2-2 gives the whole variable domain DSGVTQTPKHLITATGQRVTLRCSPRSGDLSVYWYQQSLDQGLQFLIQYYNGEERAKGNILERFSAQQFPDLHSELNLSSLELGDSALYFCASSAQGGNAGELFFGEGSRLTVL.

This clone has just one count. The chain uses TRBV12-3 or TRBV12-4 and TRBJ1-1; D call uncertain. The CDR3 runs 11 residues. Trimming took 10 bases from V and 10 from J, leaving 16 bases between them. The CDR3 here is CANTLKGGAFF. CDR3 coding DNA: TGTGCCAATACTTTGAAGGGAGGAGCTTTCTTT.

V and J are TRBV9 and TRBJ2-1; D remains unclear. V lost 3 bases to trimming and J lost 9 bases, with 13 bases between them. Germline CDR1 is SGDLS and CDR2 is YYNGEE. The CDR3 is 13 amino acids. The CDR3 region has the DNA TGTGCCAGCAGCGCCGGGCCCTCTGTTGAGCAGTTCTTC. Protein product: CASSAGPSVEQFF.

The V call is TRBV6-2 or TRBV6-3, the J call TRBJ2-7, with D perhaps matching TRBD2 (5 bases). Germline CDR1 is MNHEY and CDR2 is SVGEGT. Trimming took 3 bases from V and 2 from J, leaving 14 bases between them. The CDR3 spans 15 residues. The CDR3 sequence is CASSYVRGSPYEQYF. The CDR3 DNA sequence: TGTGCCAGCAGTTATGTTCGGGGTAGCCCCTACGAGCAGTACTTC.